A single sample is the source of the 10 T cell receptor beta chains below, sequenced in a study of T cells in Graves' hyperthyroidism and ophthalmopathy. From RNA transcripts, TCR beta CDR3 regions were amplified. TCR CDR3 regions were first amplified by RT-PCR with HTBI primers. TCRdb reanalysed the multiplex PCR reads using MiXCR and keeps one entry per CDR3 protein. The table has 470,000 or so distinct CDR3 sequences, less than 25% seen once; the top ten hold about a quarter. Source material: blood. These receptors were taken from a man aged 18 to 30 with Graves' hyperthyroidism.

The V gene is TRBV29-1, the J gene TRBJ2-7; weak D call: TRBD2 (6 bases). CDR3 length equals 12 residues. The germline CDR1 and CDR2 sequences are SQVTM and ANQGSEA. V lost 0 bases and J 5 bases, leaving 8 bases between the germline ends. CDR3 sequence (DNA): TGCAGCGTTGAAGACGGGGAGGACGAGCAGTACTTC. Translated: CSVEDGEDEQYF.

This clonotype has at least ten counts. V gene TRBV20-1 combines with J gene TRBJ2-2; D remains ambiguous. Trimming removed 0 bases from V and 7 bases from J, with 3 bases in between. Germline-derived CDR1 and CDR2 are DFQATT and SNEGSKA (reference sequence). The CDR3 extends over 11 amino acids. The chain's CDR3 is CSAREIGELFF. DNA of the CDR3: TGCAGTGCTAGAGAAATCGGGGAGCTGTTTTTT.

This clonotype was recorded at least ten times. The V and J genes are TRBV15 and TRBJ2-7; a possible D gene is TRBD1 (6 bases). V was shortened by 0 bases and J by 2 bases, with 8 bases between the two germline ends. In germline, CDR1 is LNHNV, CDR2 YYDKDF (reference sequence). The CDR3 extends over 14 amino acids. The CDR3 region is CATSREDSAYEQYF. Written as DNA, the CDR3 is TGTGCCACCAGCAGAGAGGACAGTGCCTACGAGCAGTACTTC.

This clonotype has at least ten counts. The J gene is TRBJ1-5, the V gene TRBV2; D not certain. Looked up from germline, CDR1 is SNHLY and CDR2 is FYNNEI. Trimming cost V 6 bases and J 5 bases, with 14 bases left between them. The CDR3 extends over 14 amino acids. CDR3 nucleotides: TGTGCCAGCAGCTTGACGTGGATCGATCAGCCCCAGCATTTT. Translation: CASSLTWIDQPQHF.

This clonotype came up once. The V and J genes are TRBV5-1 and TRBJ2-2; D is undetermined. Germline-derived CDR1 and CDR2 are SGHRS and YFSETQ. V was clipped by 0 bases and J by 4 bases, with 13 bases between them. CDR3 size: 16 residues. CDR3: CASSLDRSLPTGELFF. CDR3 coding DNA: TGCGCCAGCAGCTTGGATCGCAGTCTACCCACCGGGGAGCTGTTTTTT.

The chain employs TRBV6-2 or TRBV6-3 and TRBJ1-2; 7 bases line up with TRBD1. V gave up 0 bases and J gave up 3 bases; unmatched junction bases: 16. Germline CDR1 reads MNHEY; CDR2 reads SVGEGT. This CDR3 is 19 amino acids long. CDR3 DNA sequence: TGTGCCAGCAGTTACTCGATTAGGCGACAGGGTGGGAGGTACTATGGCTACACCTTC. Encoded protein: CASSYSIRRQGGRYYGYTF.

The chain combines TRBV3-1 with TRBJ2-5; 8 bases align to TRBD1. The CDR3 is 13 residues long. The germline gives CDR1 LGHDT, CDR2 YNNKEL (reference sequence). V was pared by 8 bases and J by 1 base, with 3 bases of the junction left unmatched. CDR3 loop: CASEDRAQETQYF. CDR3 in DNA: TGTGCCAGCGAGGACAGGGCCCAAGAGACCCAGTACTTC.

In its sample, this clonotype was seen many times. The V call is TRBV30, the J call TRBJ1-1, with D maybe TRBD1 (5 bases). CDR1 is GTSNPN, CDR2 SVGIG, per germline (reference sequence). V lost 3 bases and J lost 8, with 19 bases in between. The CDR3 sequence is 14 residues long. The CDR3 reads CAWRLQGSLMEAFF. In DNA, the CDR3 is TGTGCCTGGAGGTTGCAGGGAAGTCTTATGGAAGCTTTCTTT.

The chain employs TRBV11-1 and TRBJ2-7; the match to TRBD2 covers 10 bases. CDR1 and CDR2 from the germline V gene are SGHAT and FQDESV (reference sequence). The CDR3 totals 14 residues. V dropped 2 bases and J dropped 6; count of bases not matched to a gene: 4. The CDR3 is CASSLMASGGEQYF. The CDR3 nucleotides are TGTGCCAGCAGCTTAATGGCTAGCGGGGGCGAGCAGTACTTC.

This clonotype was counted many times. The V gene is TRBV25-1, the J gene TRBJ1-2; tentative D call: TRBD1 (6 bases). The CDR3 is made up of 15 amino acids. The germline V gene has CDR1 MGHDK and CDR2 SYGVNS. Trimming shortened V by 3 bases and J by 7 bases, and 18 bases separated the two germline ends. The DNA for the CDR3 is TGTGCCAGCAGTGATTCCGCGGGGGGGGCAAGTGGCTACACCTTC. Its protein product is CASSDSAGGASGYTF.